These 10 T cell receptor beta chains share one sample of origin, sequenced in a study of blood T cell repertoires in COVID-19. Assay used: immunoSEQ multiplex PCR; TCRdb lists only in-frame clones, some missing. In the table there are under 130,000 clones, about 80% of which are singletons. What was sequenced was peripheral blood. The receptors come from a human donor in a cohort sampled during active or convalescent COVID-19.

The chain uses TRBV9 and TRBJ1-5; 10 bases align to TRBD1. In germline, CDR1 is SGDLS, CDR2 YYNGEE. The CDR3 has 14 residues. V shed 3 bases, J shed 5 bases, and the junction held 2 bases outside the gene matches. DNA for the CDR3: TGTGCCAGCAGCGCAGGGACAGGGGATCAGCCCCAGCATTTT. Protein product: CASSAGTGDQPQHF.

In its sample, this clone was seen a few times. The chain combines TRBV15 with TRBJ1-1; no firm D call. Germline V lookup: CDR1 LNHNV, CDR2 YYDKDF (reference sequence). The CDR3 length is 13 residues. The V end lost 8 bases, the J end lost 7 bases, and 17 bases lay between the germline ends. CDR3 sequence: CATSRGRVSEAFF. The CDR3 nucleotides are TGTGCCACCTCCCGGGGAAGGGTCAGTGAAGCTTTCTTT.

The chain links TRBV10-3 to TRBJ2-4, with 10 bases that match TRBD1. J lost 0 bases, V lost 2 bases, and 13 bases had no gene match. The germline V gene has CDR1 ENHRY and CDR2 SYGVKD. The CDR3 has 20 amino acids. The CDR3 spells CAISELPGQGYNPAKNIQYF. In nucleotides, the CDR3 is TGTGCCATCAGTGAGCTTCCGGGACAGGGGTATAATCCAGCCAAAAACATTCAGTACTTC.

The V gene is TRBV4-1, the J gene TRBJ1-1; D possibly corresponds to TRBD1 (6 bases). This CDR3 comprises 14 residues. V lost 5 bases, J lost 6 bases, and 16 bases lay in between. From germline, CDR1 is MGHRA and CDR2 YSYEKL. The CDR3 DNA reads as TGCGCCAGCAGCTCCACGACAGGCCCTCCTGAAGCTTTCTTT. This codes for CASSSTTGPPEAFF.

The V and J genes are TRBV11-2 and TRBJ1-6, with D unresolved. Germline CDR1 is SGHAT and CDR2 is FQNNGV. V was shortened by 3 bases and J by 0 bases, with 12 bases between the two germline ends. The length of the CDR3 is 17 residues. CDR3: CASSLRPGSSYNSPLHF. CDR3 nucleotides: TGTGCCAGCAGCTTGCGCCCGGGTAGCTCCTATAATTCACCCCTCCACTTT.

The rearrangement joins TRBV3-1 (or the pseudogene TRBV3-2) to TRBJ1-4; weak D call: TRBD1 (6 bases). Germline V gene lookup returns CDR1 LGHDT and CDR2 YNNKEL (reference sequence). V lost 4 bases to trimming and J lost 0 bases, with 12 bases between them. This CDR3 has 16 residues. The CDR3 DNA follows: TGTGCCAGCAGCCCCCGGGACACCGCAACTAATGAAAAACTGTTTTTT. This translates into CASSPRDTATNEKLFF.

This chain uses TRBV11-3 with TRBJ2-3; 7 bases fit TRBD2. Unmatched junction bases numbered 5, after V lost 3 bases and J lost 2 bases. The CDR3 length is 15 residues. Germline V gene lookup returns CDR1 SGHNT and CDR2 YENEEA. The CDR3 coding sequence is TGTGCCAGCAGCTTCAGAGCGGGGCCCACAGATACGCAGTATTTT. It specifies CASSFRAGPTDTQYF.

This clone was recorded once. The CDR3 region is CASSTSGGTDTQYF. The CDR3 DNA is TGTGCCAGCAGTACCAGCGGGGGCACAGATACGCAGTATTTT. The V gene is TRBV6-2 or TRBV6-3, the J gene TRBJ2-3; 7 bases are shared with TRBD2. J gave up 1 base and V 5 bases, and 3 bases lay outside the gene matches. Germline V gene lookup returns CDR1 MNHEY and CDR2 SVGEGT. The CDR3 sequence is 14 residues long.

The chain uses TRBV19 and TRBJ1-1, with D possibly matching TRBD1 (5 bases). This CDR3 is built from 13 residues. Trimming took 2 bases from V and 3 from J, leaving 7 bases between them. Germline CDR1 reads LNHDA; CDR2 reads SQIVND (reference sequence). The CDR3 DNA sequence: TGTGCCAGTAGTATACAGGGTCACACTGAAGCTTTCTTT. Protein: CASSIQGHTEAFF.

This chain uses TRBV25-1 with TRBJ2-7; D not certain. Looked up from germline, CDR1 is MGHDK and CDR2 is SYGVNS. With 4 bases removed from V and 2 bases from J, the gap between germline ends came to 6 bases. The CDR3 length is 12 residues. CDR3 loop: CASSVSAYEQYF. CDR3 bases: TGTGCCAGCAGTGTGTCAGCCTACGAGCAGTACTTC.